The rows below give T cell receptor beta chains drawn from one sample of a study of shared clonotypes between healthy human individuals. TCRdb's table, derived via immunoSEQ multiplex PCR, lists solely in-frame clones and lacks some. Seen here are around 2.1 million clones, around 93% observed once, and the top ten hold around 1.7%. What was sequenced was naive CD8+ T cells from PBMCs. These receptors all stem from a man between 18 and 29 years old in good health. Some clones in this sample may be carry-over from other donors' samples. Each CDR3 is given without its conserved first and last residue. Fields, in order: V gene, J gene, CDR3 protein.

v_call: TRBV13; j_call: TRBJ2-4; cdr3_aa: ASSLGTGGTQY
v_call: TRBV28; j_call: TRBJ2-7; cdr3_aa: ASSFRGSYEQY
v_call: TRBV7-9; j_call: TRBJ1-1; cdr3_aa: ASSFGTAGRGTEAF
v_call: TRBV4-3; j_call: TRBJ2-2; cdr3_aa: ASSQGGLGRGGNTGELF
v_call: TRBV7-9; j_call: TRBJ2-3; cdr3_aa: ASSQGLAGGSDTQY
v_call: TRBV2; j_call: TRBJ2-1; cdr3_aa: ASRAGIRNEQF
v_call: TRBV13; j_call: TRBJ2-7; cdr3_aa: ASSLGLKSYEQY
v_call: TRBV28; j_call: TRBJ2-7; cdr3_aa: ASSSLGLAGVSYEQY
v_call: TRBV28; j_call: TRBJ1-2; cdr3_aa: ASSFVSASYGYT
v_call: TRBV19; j_call: TRBJ1-1; cdr3_aa: ASSIWGRDTEAF